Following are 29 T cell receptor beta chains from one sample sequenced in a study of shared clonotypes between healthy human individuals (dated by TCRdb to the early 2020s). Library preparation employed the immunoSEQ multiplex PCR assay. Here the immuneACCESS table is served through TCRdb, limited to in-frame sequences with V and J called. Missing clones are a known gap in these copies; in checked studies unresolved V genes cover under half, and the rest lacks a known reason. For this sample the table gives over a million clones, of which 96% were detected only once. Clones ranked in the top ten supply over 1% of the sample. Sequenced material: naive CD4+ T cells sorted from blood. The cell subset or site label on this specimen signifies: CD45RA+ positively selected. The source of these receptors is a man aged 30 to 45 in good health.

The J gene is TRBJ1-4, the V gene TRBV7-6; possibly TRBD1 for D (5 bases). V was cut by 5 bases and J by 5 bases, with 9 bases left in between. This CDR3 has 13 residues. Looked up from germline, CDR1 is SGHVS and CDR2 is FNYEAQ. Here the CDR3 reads CASSLHRNEKLFF. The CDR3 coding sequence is TGTGCCAGCAGCCTACACAGGAATGAAAAACTGTTTTTT. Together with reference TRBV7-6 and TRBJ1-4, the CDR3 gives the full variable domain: GAGVSQSPRYKVTKRGQDVALRCDPISGHVSLYWYRQALGQGPEFLTYFNYEAQQDKSGLPNDRFSAERPEGSISTLTIQRTEQRDSAMYRCASSLHRNEKLFFGSGTQLSVL.

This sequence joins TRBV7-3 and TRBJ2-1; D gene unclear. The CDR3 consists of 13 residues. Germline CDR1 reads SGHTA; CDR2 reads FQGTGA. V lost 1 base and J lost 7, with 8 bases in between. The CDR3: CASSLNAINEQFF. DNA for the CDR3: TGTGCCAGCAGCTTAAATGCAATAAATGAGCAGTTCTTC.

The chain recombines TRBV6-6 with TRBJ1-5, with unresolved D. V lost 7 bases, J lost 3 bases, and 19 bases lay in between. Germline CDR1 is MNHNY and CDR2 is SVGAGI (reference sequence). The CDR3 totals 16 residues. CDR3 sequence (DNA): TGTGCCAGCATCTCATCGCCACATGGAAACAATCAGCCCCAGCATTTT. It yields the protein CASISSPHGNNQPQHF.

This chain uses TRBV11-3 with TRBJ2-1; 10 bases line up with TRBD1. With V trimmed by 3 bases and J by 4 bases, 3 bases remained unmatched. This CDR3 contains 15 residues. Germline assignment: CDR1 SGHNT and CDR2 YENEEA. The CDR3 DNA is TGTGCCAGCAGCTTCGGGACAGGGGCTTACAATGAGCAGTTCTTC. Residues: CASSFGTGAYNEQFF. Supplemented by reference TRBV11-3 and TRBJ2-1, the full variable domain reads EAGVVQSPRYKIIEKKQPVAFWCNPISGHNTLYWYLQNLGQGPELLIRYENEEAVDDSQLPKDRFSAERLKGVDSTLKIQPAELGDSAVYLCASSFGTGAYNEQFFGPGTRLTVL.

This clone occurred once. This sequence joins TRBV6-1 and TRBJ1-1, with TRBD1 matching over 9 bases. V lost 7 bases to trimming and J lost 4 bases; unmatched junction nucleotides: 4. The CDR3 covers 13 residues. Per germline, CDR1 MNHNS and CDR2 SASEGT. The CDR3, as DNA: TGTGCCAGCACCCCGGACAGGGGCACTGAAGCTTTCTTT. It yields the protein CASTPDRGTEAFF.

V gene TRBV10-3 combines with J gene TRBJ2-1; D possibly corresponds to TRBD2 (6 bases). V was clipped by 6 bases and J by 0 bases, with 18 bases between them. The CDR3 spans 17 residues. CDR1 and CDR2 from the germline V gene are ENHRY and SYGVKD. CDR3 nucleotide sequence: TGTGCCATCAGAGAGAAATTTCTAGCGAGCTCCTACAATGAGCAGTTCTTC. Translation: CAIREKFLASSYNEQFF.

CDR3 sequence reads: CASSDSTGAPQHF. For the CDR3, the DNA is TGTGCCAGCAGTGACTCGACAGGTGCACCCCAGCATTTT. The chain couples TRBV6-4 to TRBJ1-5; D may be TRBD1 (6 bases). There are 13 residues in the CDR3. Germline assignment: CDR1 MRHNA and CDR2 SNTAGT. V was shortened by 0 bases and J by 10 bases, with 10 bases between the two germline ends.

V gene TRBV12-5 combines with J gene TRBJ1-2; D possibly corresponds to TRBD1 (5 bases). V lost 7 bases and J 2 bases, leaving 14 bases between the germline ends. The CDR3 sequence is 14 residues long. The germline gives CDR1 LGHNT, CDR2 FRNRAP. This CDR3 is CASAPPTVNYGYTF. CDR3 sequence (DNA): TGTGCTAGTGCCCCACCGACAGTAAACTATGGCTACACCTTC.

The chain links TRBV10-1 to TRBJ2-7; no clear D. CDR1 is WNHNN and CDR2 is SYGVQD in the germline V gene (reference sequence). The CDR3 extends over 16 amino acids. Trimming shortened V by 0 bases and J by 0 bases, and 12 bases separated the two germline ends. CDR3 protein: CASSESLWGTSYEQYF. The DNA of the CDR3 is TGCGCCAGCAGTGAGTCGTTATGGGGAACCTCCTACGAGCAGTACTTC.

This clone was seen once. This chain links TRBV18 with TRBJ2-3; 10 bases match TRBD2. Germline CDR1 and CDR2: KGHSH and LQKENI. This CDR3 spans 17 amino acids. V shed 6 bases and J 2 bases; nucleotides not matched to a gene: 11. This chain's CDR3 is CASSGRLAGVATDTQYF. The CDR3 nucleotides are TGTGCCAGCTCGGGCCGACTAGCGGGCGTCGCCACAGATACGCAGTATTTT.

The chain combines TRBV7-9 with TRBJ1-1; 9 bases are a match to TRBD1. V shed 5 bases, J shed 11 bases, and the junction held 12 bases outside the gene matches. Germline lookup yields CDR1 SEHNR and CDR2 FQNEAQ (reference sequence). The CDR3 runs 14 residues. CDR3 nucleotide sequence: TGTGCCAGCAGCCCGTGGACAGGGGATCAGCGGGCTTTCTTT. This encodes CASSPWTGDQRAFF.

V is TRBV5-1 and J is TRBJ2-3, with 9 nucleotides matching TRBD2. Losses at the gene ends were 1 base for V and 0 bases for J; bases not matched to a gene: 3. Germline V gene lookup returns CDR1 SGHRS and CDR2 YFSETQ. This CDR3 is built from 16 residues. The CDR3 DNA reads TGCGCCAGCAGCTTGCTAGCGGGGATTAGCACAGATACGCAGTATTTT. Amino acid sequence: CASSLLAGISTDTQYF.

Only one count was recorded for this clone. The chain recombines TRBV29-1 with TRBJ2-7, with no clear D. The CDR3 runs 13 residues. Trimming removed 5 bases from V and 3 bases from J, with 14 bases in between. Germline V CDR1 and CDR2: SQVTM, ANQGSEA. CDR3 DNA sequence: TGCAGCGTTTCACGGGCCTCGGGCTACGAGCAGTACTTC. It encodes CSVSRASGYEQYF.

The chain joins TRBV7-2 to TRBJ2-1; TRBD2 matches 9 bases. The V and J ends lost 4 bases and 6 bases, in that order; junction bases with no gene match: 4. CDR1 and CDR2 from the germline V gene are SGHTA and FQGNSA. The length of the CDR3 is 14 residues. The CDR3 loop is CASSWASGVNEQFF. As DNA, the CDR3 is TGTGCCAGCAGCTGGGCTAGCGGGGTCAATGAGCAGTTCTTC.

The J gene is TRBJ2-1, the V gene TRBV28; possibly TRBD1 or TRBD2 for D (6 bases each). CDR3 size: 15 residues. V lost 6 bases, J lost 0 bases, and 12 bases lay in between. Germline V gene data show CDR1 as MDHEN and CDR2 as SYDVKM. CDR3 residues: CASRDGGGSYNEQFF. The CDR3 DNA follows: TGTGCCAGCAGAGACGGGGGCGGCTCCTACAATGAGCAGTTCTTC. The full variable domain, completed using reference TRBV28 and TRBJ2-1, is DVKVTQSSRYLVKRTGEKVFLECVQDMDHENMFWYRQDPGLGLRLIYFSYDVKMKEKGDIPEGYSVSREKKERFSLILESASTNQTSMYLCASRDGGGSYNEQFFGPGTRLTVL.

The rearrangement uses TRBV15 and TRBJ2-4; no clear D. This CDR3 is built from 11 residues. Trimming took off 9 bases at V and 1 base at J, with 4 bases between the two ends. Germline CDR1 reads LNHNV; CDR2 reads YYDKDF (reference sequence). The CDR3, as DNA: TGTGCCACAGGTGCCAAAAACATTCAGTACTTC. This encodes CATGAKNIQYF.

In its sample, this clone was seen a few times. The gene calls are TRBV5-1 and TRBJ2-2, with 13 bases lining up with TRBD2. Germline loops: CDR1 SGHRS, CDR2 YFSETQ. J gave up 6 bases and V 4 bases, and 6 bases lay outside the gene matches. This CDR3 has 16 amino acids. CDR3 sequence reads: CASSSTSGRASGELFF. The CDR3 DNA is TGCGCCAGCAGCAGCACTAGCGGGAGGGCTTCCGGGGAGCTGTTTTTT.

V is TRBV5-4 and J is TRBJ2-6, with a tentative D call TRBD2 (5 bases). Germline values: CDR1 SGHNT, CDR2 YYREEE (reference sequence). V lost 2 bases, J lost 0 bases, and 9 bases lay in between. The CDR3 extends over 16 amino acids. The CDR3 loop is CASSFRTPSGANVLTF. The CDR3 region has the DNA TGTGCCAGCAGCTTTAGGACTCCCTCTGGGGCCAACGTCCTGACTTTC.

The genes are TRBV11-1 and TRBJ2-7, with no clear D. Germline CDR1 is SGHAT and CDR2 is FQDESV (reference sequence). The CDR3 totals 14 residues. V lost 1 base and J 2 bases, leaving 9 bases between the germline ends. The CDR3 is CASSLGRRTYEQYF. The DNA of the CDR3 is TGTGCCAGCAGCTTAGGTCGCAGAACCTACGAGCAGTACTTC. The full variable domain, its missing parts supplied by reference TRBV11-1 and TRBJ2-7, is EAEVAQSPRYKITEKSQAVAFWCDPISGHATLYWYRQILGQGPELLVQFQDESVVDDSQLPKDRFSAERLKGVDSTLKIQPAELGDSAMYLCASSLGRRTYEQYFGPGTRLTVT.

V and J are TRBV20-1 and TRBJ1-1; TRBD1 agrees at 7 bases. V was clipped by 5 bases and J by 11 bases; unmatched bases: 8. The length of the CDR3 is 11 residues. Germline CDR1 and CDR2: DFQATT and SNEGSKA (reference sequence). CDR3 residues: CSASRTGDAFF. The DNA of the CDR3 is TGCAGTGCTTCCAGAACAGGGGACGCTTTCTTT.

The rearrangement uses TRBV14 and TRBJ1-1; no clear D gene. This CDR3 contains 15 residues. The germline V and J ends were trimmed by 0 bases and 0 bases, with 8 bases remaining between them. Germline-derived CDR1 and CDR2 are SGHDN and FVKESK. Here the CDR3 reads CASSQELNMNTEAFF. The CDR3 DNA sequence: TGTGCCAGCAGCCAAGAACTCAACATGAACACTGAAGCTTTCTTT.

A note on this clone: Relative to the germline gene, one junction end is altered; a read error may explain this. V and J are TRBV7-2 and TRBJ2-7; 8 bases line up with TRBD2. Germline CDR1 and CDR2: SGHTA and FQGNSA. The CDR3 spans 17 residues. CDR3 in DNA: TGTGCCAGCAGTTTAGCGGGAACGAGCTCTACTTACTACGAGCAGTACTTC. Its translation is CASSLAGTSSTYYEQYF.

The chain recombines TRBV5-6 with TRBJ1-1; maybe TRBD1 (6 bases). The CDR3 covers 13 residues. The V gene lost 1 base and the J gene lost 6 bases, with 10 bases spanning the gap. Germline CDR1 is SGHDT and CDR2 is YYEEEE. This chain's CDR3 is CASSLTGRAEAFF. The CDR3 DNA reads TGTGCCAGCAGCTTGACAGGGCGGGCTGAAGCTTTCTTT. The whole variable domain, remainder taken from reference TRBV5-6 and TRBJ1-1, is DAGVTQSPTHLIKTRGQQVTLRCSPKSGHDTVSWYQQALGQGPQFIFQYYEEEERQRGNFPDRFSGHQFPNYSSELNVNALLLGDSALYLCASSLTGRAEAFFGQGTRLTVV.

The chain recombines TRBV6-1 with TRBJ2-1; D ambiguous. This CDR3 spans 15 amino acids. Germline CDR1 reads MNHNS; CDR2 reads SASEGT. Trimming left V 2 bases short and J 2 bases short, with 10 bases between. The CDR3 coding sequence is TGTGCCAGCAGTGAAAACAGTCTGGCCTACAATGAGCAGTTCTTC. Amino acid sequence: CASSENSLAYNEQFF.

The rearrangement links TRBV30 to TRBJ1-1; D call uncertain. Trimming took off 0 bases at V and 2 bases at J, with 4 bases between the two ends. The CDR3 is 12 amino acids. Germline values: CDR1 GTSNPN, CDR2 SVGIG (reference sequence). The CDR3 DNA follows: TGTGCCTGGAGTGTGGCAAACACTGAAGCTTTCTTT. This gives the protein CAWSVANTEAFF.

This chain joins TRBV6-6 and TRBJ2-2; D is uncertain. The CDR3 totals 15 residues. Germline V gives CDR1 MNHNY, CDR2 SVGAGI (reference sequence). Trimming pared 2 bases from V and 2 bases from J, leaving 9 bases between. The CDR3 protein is CASSYQRTNTGELFF. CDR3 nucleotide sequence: TGTGCCAGCAGTTACCAGAGGACCAACACCGGGGAGCTGTTTTTT.

The CDR3 loop reads CATRQGLPYNEQFF. The CDR3 region has the DNA TGTGCCACCCGTCAGGGGCTCCCCTACAATGAGCAGTTCTTC. The chain recombines TRBV11-2 with TRBJ2-1, with D possibly matching TRBD1 (6 bases). The CDR3 covers 14 residues. The V and J ends lost 10 bases and 2 bases respectively, with 15 bases between them. Germline V gene sequence: CDR1 SGHAT, CDR2 FQNNGV.

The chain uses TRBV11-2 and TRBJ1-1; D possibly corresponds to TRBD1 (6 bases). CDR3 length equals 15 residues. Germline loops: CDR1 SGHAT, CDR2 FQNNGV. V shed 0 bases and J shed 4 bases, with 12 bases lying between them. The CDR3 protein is CASSLDWRGATEAFF. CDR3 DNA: TGTGCCAGCAGCTTAGACTGGCGGGGGGCCACTGAAGCTTTCTTT.

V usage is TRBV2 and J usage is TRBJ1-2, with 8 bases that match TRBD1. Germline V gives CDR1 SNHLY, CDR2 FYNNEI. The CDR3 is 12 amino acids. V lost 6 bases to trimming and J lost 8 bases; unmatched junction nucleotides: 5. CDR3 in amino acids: CASSEDRAGYTF. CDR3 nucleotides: TGTGCCAGCAGCGAGGACAGGGCCGGCTACACCTTC.